Below, 5 T cell receptor beta chains from the same sample are listed, as sequenced in a study of graft-versus-host responses after intestinal transplantation. These receptors lack a known antigen. Libraries were prepared by immunoSEQ multiplex PCR; TCRdb keeps only in-frame clonotypes and omits some of them. The sample comprises 90,000 to 120,000 clones, 87% of which are singletons, and about 0.9% rests with the top ten. Sequencing was performed on unstimulated CD4+ T cells sorted from spleen or lymph node cells, taken before intestinal transplant. These receptors all come from a human donor who received an intestinal transplant.

The rearrangement uses TRBV6-5 and TRBJ1-5; no reliable D call. The germline V gene encodes CDR1 MNHEY and CDR2 SVGAGI. The CDR3 length is 12 residues. Trimming left V 7 bases short and J 3 bases short, with 7 bases between. In DNA form, the CDR3 reads TGTGCCAGCAATGAGCTCAATCAGCCCCAGCATTTT. Its translation: CASNELNQPQHF.

This clone came up a few times. The chain has TRBV20-1 and TRBJ2-2, with no clear D. The CDR3 extends over 11 amino acids. V lost 3 bases to trimming and J lost 6 bases, with 5 bases between them. Germline lookup yields CDR1 DFQATT and CDR2 SNEGSKA (reference sequence). The chain's CDR3 is CSARMAGELFF. The CDR3 DNA reads TGCAGTGCTAGGATGGCCGGGGAGCTGTTTTTT.

The J gene is TRBJ1-2, the V gene TRBV6-1, with D perhaps matching TRBD1 (6 bases). Germline CDR1 is MNHNS and CDR2 is SASEGT. CDR3 length: 14 amino acids. Trimming took off 6 bases at V and 4 bases at J, with 15 bases between the two ends. The chain's CDR3 is CASSPAQGSYGYTF. As DNA, the CDR3 is TGTGCCAGCAGCCCCGCTCAGGGGAGCTATGGCTACACCTTC.

This chain uses TRBV29-1 with TRBJ2-5; TRBD1 might be the D (6 bases). The CDR3 is 13 residues long. V lost 6 bases and J lost 1, with 12 bases in between. CDR1 is SQVTM and CDR2 is ANQGSEA in the germline V gene. Here the CDR3 reads CSVTGHLQETQYF. The CDR3 nucleotides read TGCAGCGTAACGGGACACCTCCAAGAGACCCAGTACTTC.

V usage is TRBV19 and J usage is TRBJ1-2, with 9 bases fitting TRBD1. Trimming took 6 bases from V and 8 from J; bases not matched to a gene: 7. The CDR3 has 13 residues. Germline-derived CDR1 and CDR2 are LNHDA and SQIVND (reference sequence). The CDR3 spells CASRQGAIEGYTF. The DNA of the CDR3 is TGTGCCAGTAGACAGGGGGCAATTGAAGGCTACACCTTC. Looking up the rest from reference TRBV19 and TRBJ1-2 gives the full variable domain: DGGITQSPKYLFRKEGQNVTLSCEQNLNHDAMYWYRQDPGQGLRLIYYSQIVNDFQKGDIAEGYSVSREKKESFPLTVTSAQKNPTAFYLCASRQGAIEGYTFGSGTRLTVV.